Presented here are 3 T cell receptor beta chains from one specimen sequenced in a study of blood T cell repertoires in COVID-19. The protocol was immunoSEQ multiplex PCR, while the TCRdb copy is restricted to in-frame clones and leaves out a portion. The sample holds about 240,000 clones, roughly 76% seen once. The sequencing sample was made of peripheral blood. Every receptor here comes from a woman of 80 years or more with COVID-19, enrolled during active disease.

This chain links TRBV28 with TRBJ1-2, with D hard to call. Trimming removed 3 bases from V and 6 bases from J, with 8 bases in between. Per germline, CDR1 MDHEN and CDR2 SYDVKM. The CDR3 has 12 amino acids. In DNA form, the CDR3 reads TGTGCCAGCAGTTTTACGCGGGATGGCTACACCTTC. This encodes CASSFTRDGYTF.

The chain combines TRBV6-5 with TRBJ2-5; tentative D call: TRBD1 (6 bases). The germline V gene encodes CDR1 MNHEY and CDR2 SVGAGI. The length of the CDR3 is 14 residues. V was pared by 5 bases and J by 7 bases, with 17 bases between. For the CDR3, the DNA is TGTGCCAGCAGTCGTCTCGATCTAGGGGGGACCCAGTACTTC. This sequence encodes CASSRLDLGGTQYF.

The chain couples TRBV29-1 to TRBJ1-3; D uncertain. The germline V gene has CDR1 SQVTM and CDR2 ANQGSEA. Trimming removed 4 bases from V and 0 bases from J, with 7 bases in between. CDR3 length equals 13 residues. The CDR3 DNA follows: TGCAGCGTTGGGCCCAACTCTGGAAACACCATATATTTT. It is translated as CSVGPNSGNTIYF. Supplemented by reference TRBV29-1 and TRBJ1-3, the full variable domain reads SAVISQKPSRDICQRGTSLTIQCQVDSQVTMMFWYRQQPGQSLTLIATANQGSEATYESGFVIDKFPISRPNLTFSTLTVSNMSPEDSSIYLCSVGPNSGNTIYFGEGSWLTVV.